The 13 T cell receptor beta chains reported below all come from one sample, sequenced in a study of vaccination effects on CD4 cells after COVID-19. The assay was immunoSEQ multiplex PCR, and TCRdb's table has in-frame clones only and misses some. The repertoire consists of around 49,000 clones, with about 68% occurring once and the leading ten covering just under 30%. These receptors have no known antigen. Antigen-specific CD4+ T cells were expanded (with viral peptide pools) by the ViraFEST assay ahead of sequencing. CD4+ T cell isolation took place after 10 days of culture. According to PCR results, the person was infected with SARS-CoV-2 between March and December 2020. The sequenced sample was CD4+ T cells from PBMCs cultured with a peptide pool, obtained before COVID-19 vaccination. These TCRs come from a human donor who had a prior SARS-CoV-2 infection.

The gene calls are TRBV5-1 and TRBJ2-1; possibly TRBD1 for D (5 bases). The germline V gene has CDR1 SGHRS and CDR2 YFSETQ. The ends were cut back, 4 bases at V and 8 bases at J, with 16 bases in the middle. This CDR3 contains 14 residues. CDR3 sequence (DNA): TGCGCCAGCAGCCTAACGTGGGGCCCGGATGAGCAGTTCTTC. This translates into CASSLTWGPDEQFF. Drawing the rest from reference TRBV5-1 and TRBJ2-1, the complete variable domain is KAGVTQTPRYLIKTRGQQVTLSCSPISGHRSVSWYQQTPGQGLQFLFEYFSETQRNKGNFPGRFSGRQFSNSRSEMNVSTLELGDSALYLCASSLTWGPDEQFFGPGTRLTVL.

The CDR3 here is CASSPGSGGSNGDTQYF. The CDR3 region has the DNA TGCGCCAGCAGCCCCGGGTCTGGCGGGAGTAACGGAGATACGCAGTATTTT. The V and J genes are TRBV5-1 and TRBJ2-3, with 7 positions matching TRBD2. Losses at the gene ends were 4 bases for V and 5 bases for J; bases not matched to a gene: 16. CDR3 length: 17 amino acids. In germline, CDR1 is SGHRS, CDR2 YFSETQ.

The gene calls are TRBV19 and TRBJ1-3; D is unresolved. Germline CDR1 reads LNHDA; CDR2 reads SQIVND (reference sequence). This CDR3 is 15 amino acids long. Trimming shortened V by 2 bases and J by 0 bases, and 8 bases separated the two germline ends. The CDR3, as DNA: TGTGCCAGTAGTATATGGGGATCCTCTGGAAACACCATATATTTT. The encoded protein is CASSIWGSSGNTIYF. The full variable domain, in which reference TRBV19 and TRBJ1-3 provide the parts outside the CDR3, is DGGITQSPKYLFRKEGQNVTLSCEQNLNHDAMYWYRQDPGQGLRLIYYSQIVNDFQKGDIAEGYSVSREKKESFPLTVTSAQKNPTAFYLCASSIWGSSGNTIYFGEGSWLTVV.

The chain has TRBV9 and TRBJ2-7; a possible D gene is TRBD2 (6 bases). The V end lost 0 bases, the J end lost 4 bases, and 11 bases lay between the germline ends. Germline CDR1 reads SGDLS; CDR2 reads YYNGEE. This CDR3 comprises 14 residues. The CDR3: CASSVDGRMYEQYF. CDR3 nucleotides: TGTGCCAGCAGCGTAGACGGGAGAATGTACGAGCAGTACTTC.

The chain is built from TRBV7-2 and TRBJ2-7; 9 bases are a match to TRBD1. CDR1 and CDR2 (germline): SGHTA, FQGNSA. V dropped 5 bases and J dropped 3; count of bases not matched to a gene: 8. This CDR3 comprises 15 residues. CDR3 bases: TGTGCCAGCAGCCAACAGGGGGCGGCGGTCTACGAGCAGTACTTC. Its translation: CASSQQGAAVYEQYF.

J is TRBJ1-5 and V is TRBV3-1 (or the pseudogene TRBV3-2); tentative D call: TRBD1 (6 bases). The CDR3 covers 16 residues. V was clipped by 1 base and J by 7 bases, with 17 bases between them. CDR1 and CDR2 from the germline V gene are LGHDT and YNNKEL (reference sequence). CDR3 nucleotide sequence: TGTGCCAGCAGCCAAGGGGAAGGGAGGGGGTCCCAGCCCCAGCATTTT. Protein product: CASSQGEGRGSQPQHF.

The V call is TRBV20-1, the J call TRBJ2-1; D is undetermined. Germline CDR1 reads DFQATT; CDR2 reads SNEGSKA (reference sequence). V lost 8 bases, J lost 5 bases, and 10 bases lay in between. The CDR3 contains 11 residues. CDR3 residues: CSPNSNNEQFF. CDR3 coding DNA: TGCAGTCCGAACTCGAACAATGAGCAGTTCTTC.

This clone occurred a few times. The chain has TRBV6-5 and TRBJ2-7; 8 nucleotides line up with TRBD2. CDR1 and CDR2 (germline): MNHEY, SVGAGI. V shed 6 bases, J shed 6 bases, and the junction held 13 bases outside the gene matches. The CDR3 loop spans 15 amino acids. In DNA, the CDR3 is TGTGCCAGCAGGAGAAAAAGCGGGAGTCGTGGCGAGCAGTACTTC. This gives the protein CASRRKSGSRGEQYF.

CDR3 coding DNA: TGTGCCAGCTCACCCTCGACAGGCCACTATGGCTACACCTTC. Its protein is CASSPSTGHYGYTF. The chain carries TRBV18 and TRBJ1-2; D is possibly TRBD1 (6 bases). CDR1 and CDR2 (germline): KGHSH, LQKENI. There are 14 residues in the CDR3. V dropped 3 bases and J dropped 3 bases, with 11 bases sitting between them.

This chain links TRBV7-9 with TRBJ1-2, with 7 bases identical to TRBD1. This CDR3 has 16 amino acids. Germline assignment: CDR1 SEHNR and CDR2 FQNEAQ (reference sequence). Trimming removed 5 bases from V and 1 base from J; junction bases left unmatched: 10. The CDR3 sequence: CASSPAGQSFNYGYTF. The CDR3 DNA is TGTGCCAGCAGCCCAGCGGGACAGAGCTTTAACTATGGCTACACCTTC.

CDR3 bases: TGTGCCAGTAGTCCTCGGACTAGGCGGGAGACCCAGTACTTC. Its translation is CASSPRTRRETQYF. The chain combines TRBV19 with TRBJ2-5, with 7 bases matching TRBD2. Germline V gene sequence: CDR1 LNHDA, CDR2 SQIVND (reference sequence). The CDR3 loop spans 14 amino acids. J lost 5 bases, V lost 5 bases, and 8 bases had no gene match.

This clone was counted between two and nine times. The chain links TRBV6-5 to TRBJ1-2, with D unresolved. Germline lookup yields CDR1 MNHEY and CDR2 SVGAGI. The CDR3 length is 13 residues. The germline V and J ends were trimmed by 5 bases and 2 bases, with 9 bases remaining between them. For the CDR3, the DNA is TGTGCCAGCAGTATGGATCCGAACTATGGCTACACCTTC. It is translated as CASSMDPNYGYTF.

The chain employs TRBV25-1 and TRBJ2-2; D is undetermined. The CDR3 extends over 14 amino acids. Trimming shortened V by 4 bases and J by 2 bases, and 8 bases separated the two germline ends. CDR1 is MGHDK and CDR2 is SYGVNS in the germline V gene. CDR3 nucleotide sequence: TGTGCCAGCAGTGCGACTCAAAACACCGGGGAGCTGTTTTTT. Translating gives CASSATQNTGELFF.